A selection of T cell receptor beta chains follows, all from one sample in a study of blood T cell repertoires in COVID-19. Sequencing was performed with immunoSEQ multiplex PCR; in TCRdb, only in-frame clones are kept and a portion is missing. The repertoire includes 170,000 or so clones, more than 85% of them detected once, and 7% to 8% sits in the top ten. The sequenced material came from PBMCs or T cells enriched from blood (not recorded which). These receptor sequences come from a woman between 50 and 59 years old who had recovered from COVID-19. Each CDR3 is given with its conserved first and last residue. Each record gives: V gene, clone size, D gene, J gene, CDR3 protein, CDR3 DNA. D genes are given only for firm matches. A row's size may be missing; if present it is once, few, many or a size class.

v_call: TRBV13
clone_size: .
d_call: .
j_call: TRBJ2-3
cdr3_aa: CASSSAVADTQYF
cdr3_nt: TGTGCCAGCAGCTCCGCAGTCGCAGATACGCAGTATTTT

v_call: TRBV10-3
clone_size: .
d_call: TRBD2
j_call: TRBJ2-2
cdr3_aa: CAISEFIGGRASGELFF
cdr3_nt: TGTGCCATCAGTGAGTTTATTGGCGGGAGGGCCTCCGGGGAGCTGTTTTTT

v_call: TRBV11-2
clone_size: .
d_call: .
j_call: TRBJ2-7
cdr3_aa: CASSLIRRVYEQYF
cdr3_nt: TGTGCCAGCAGCTTAATCCGGAGAGTCTACGAGCAGTACTTC

v_call: TRBV25-1
clone_size: .
d_call: TRBD1
j_call: TRBJ1-6
cdr3_aa: CASSETGGRPLHF
cdr3_nt: TGTGCCAGCAGTGAAACAGGGGGTCGTCCCCTCCACTTT

v_call: TRBV19
clone_size: .
d_call: .
j_call: TRBJ1-2
cdr3_aa: CASWDSYGYTF
cdr3_nt: TGTGCCAGCTGGGACTCCTATGGCTACACCTTC

v_call: TRBV19
clone_size: once
d_call: TRBD1
j_call: TRBJ1-1
cdr3_aa: CASRQGAGGNPEAFF
cdr3_nt: TGTGCCAGTAGGCAAGGGGCAGGGGGTAACCCTGAAGCTTTCTTT

v_call: TRBV6-5
clone_size: few
d_call: .
j_call: TRBJ2-2
cdr3_aa: CASSYVPGTGELFF
cdr3_nt: TGTGCCAGCAGTTACGTCCCGGGCACCGGGGAGCTGTTTTTT

v_call: TRBV19
clone_size: .
d_call: .
j_call: TRBJ1-5
cdr3_aa: CASSILNQPQHF
cdr3_nt: TGTGCCAGTAGTATCTTGAATCAGCCCCAGCATTTT

v_call: TRBV7-2
clone_size: few
d_call: .
j_call: TRBJ1-1
cdr3_aa: CASSPGPANTEAFF
cdr3_nt: TGTGCCAGCAGCCCAGGGCCAGCTAACACTGAAGCTTTCTTT

v_call: TRBV5-1
clone_size: .
d_call: TRBD1
j_call: TRBJ1-5
cdr3_aa: CASSLGTDSNQPQHF
cdr3_nt: TGCGCCAGCAGCTTAGGGACAGATAGCAATCAGCCCCAGCATTTT

v_call: TRBV19
clone_size: .
d_call: TRBD2
j_call: TRBJ2-6
cdr3_aa: CASSIDLAGGVPGANVLTF
cdr3_nt: TGTGCCAGTAGTATTGACCTAGCGGGAGGAGTACCTGGGGCCAACGTCCTGACTTTC

v_call: TRBV3-1/TRBV3-2
clone_size: .
d_call: .
j_call: TRBJ1-6
cdr3_aa: CASSQAGGRGNSPLHF
cdr3_nt: TGTGCCAGCAGCCAAGCGGGAGGGAGAGGCAATTCACCCCTCCACTTT

v_call: TRBV3-1/TRBV3-2
clone_size: .
d_call: TRBD2
j_call: TRBJ2-1
cdr3_aa: CASSPGLVDSYNEQFF
cdr3_nt: TGTGCCAGCAGCCCTGGACTAGTGGACTCCTACAATGAGCAGTTCTTC

v_call: TRBV6-5
clone_size: .
d_call: TRBD1
j_call: TRBJ1-5
cdr3_aa: CASSQRQGYNQPQHF
cdr3_nt: TGTGCCAGCAGCCAGCGACAGGGATACAATCAGCCCCAGCATTTT

v_call: TRBV2
clone_size: .
d_call: .
j_call: TRBJ1-2
cdr3_aa: CASSEVGTRQANYGYTF
cdr3_nt: TGTGCCAGCAGTGAAGTGGGCACCCGACAAGCTAACTATGGCTACACCTTC

v_call: TRBV6-2/TRBV6-3
clone_size: few
d_call: TRBD2
j_call: TRBJ2-3
cdr3_aa: CASSSGLAGGTDTQYF
cdr3_nt: TGTGCCAGCAGTTCGGGACTAGCGGGAGGCACAGATACGCAGTATTTT

v_call: TRBV27
clone_size: .
d_call: .
j_call: TRBJ1-1
cdr3_aa: CASSLVGVGNTEAFF
cdr3_nt: TGTGCCAGCAGTTTGGTAGGGGTGGGGAACACTGAAGCTTTCTTT

v_call: TRBV2
clone_size: .
d_call: .
j_call: TRBJ1-4
cdr3_aa: CASSSVRGEKLFF
cdr3_nt: TGTGCCAGCTCTAGTGTCCGCGGGGAAAAACTGTTTTTT

v_call: TRBV14
clone_size: .
d_call: TRBD1
j_call: TRBJ1-2
cdr3_aa: CASSQANRDRGPANYGYTF
cdr3_nt: TGTGCCAGCAGCCAAGCAAACCGGGACAGGGGGCCGGCTAACTATGGCTACACCTTC

v_call: TRBV4-1
clone_size: .
d_call: TRBD2
j_call: TRBJ2-7
cdr3_aa: CASSQGRLAGVEQYF
cdr3_nt: TGCGCCAGCAGCCAAGGTAGGCTAGCGGGAGTCGAGCAGTACTTC

v_call: TRBV2
clone_size: .
d_call: TRBD1
j_call: TRBJ2-7
cdr3_aa: CASRKAGQGGEQYF
cdr3_nt: TGTGCCAGCCGAAAGGCGGGACAGGGAGGCGAGCAGTACTTC

v_call: TRBV10-3
clone_size: .
d_call: .
j_call: TRBJ2-3
cdr3_aa: CAISQGKRTDTQYF
cdr3_nt: TGTGCCATCAGCCAGGGAAAGCGCACAGATACGCAGTATTTT

v_call: TRBV24-1
clone_size: .
d_call: .
j_call: TRBJ2-1
cdr3_aa: CATSDSRGSSYEDEQFF
cdr3_nt: TGTGCCACCAGTGATTCTCGGGGTAGTAGTTACGAGGATGAGCAGTTCTTC

v_call: TRBV20-1
clone_size: .
d_call: TRBD2
j_call: TRBJ2-3
cdr3_aa: CSASTGTSGWIRSTDTQYF
cdr3_nt: TGCAGTGCTAGTACAGGGACTAGCGGGTGGATCCGGAGTACAGATACGCAGTATTTT

v_call: TRBV18
clone_size: .
d_call: TRBD1
j_call: TRBJ1-3
cdr3_aa: CASSPTKDRDSGNTIYF
cdr3_nt: TGTGCCAGCTCACCAACTAAGGACAGGGACTCTGGAAACACCATATATTTT

v_call: TRBV10-2
clone_size: once
d_call: TRBD1
j_call: TRBJ1-1
cdr3_aa: CASSIQGRTEAFF
cdr3_nt: TGCGCCAGCAGTATACAGGGGCGCACTGAAGCTTTCTTT

v_call: TRBV12-3/TRBV12-4
clone_size: .
d_call: .
j_call: TRBJ1-2
cdr3_aa: CASSLLRGGYTF
cdr3_nt: TGTGCCAGCAGTTTACTGCGGGGTGGCTACACCTTC

v_call: TRBV27
clone_size: .
d_call: .
j_call: TRBJ2-3
cdr3_aa: CASSPTAGASTDTQYF
cdr3_nt: TGTGCCAGCAGTCCAACCGCGGGGGCTAGCACAGATACGCAGTATTTT

v_call: TRBV2
clone_size: .
d_call: .
j_call: TRBJ2-2
cdr3_aa: CASSFRDISTGELFF
cdr3_nt: TGTGCCAGCAGTTTCCGGGACATAAGCACCGGGGAGCTGTTTTTT

v_call: TRBV27
clone_size: .
d_call: .
j_call: TRBJ2-5
cdr3_aa: CASSFQGLETQYF
cdr3_nt: TGTGCCAGCAGTTTCCAGGGTCTAGAGACCCAGTACTTC

v_call: TRBV6-5
clone_size: .
d_call: .
j_call: TRBJ2-1
cdr3_aa: CASSPRDSSYNEQFF
cdr3_nt: TGTGCCAGCAGCCCCAGGGACTCTTCCTACAATGAGCAGTTCTTC

v_call: TRBV19
clone_size: .
d_call: .
j_call: TRBJ2-2
cdr3_aa: CASSPRGTSNTGELFF
cdr3_nt: TGTGCCAGTAGCCCCCGGGGGACCTCGAACACCGGGGAGCTGTTTTTT

v_call: TRBV7-7
clone_size: .
d_call: TRBD2
j_call: TRBJ2-1
cdr3_aa: CASSGSRGDEQFF
cdr3_nt: TGTGCTAGCAGCGGGAGCCGTGGGGATGAGCAGTTCTTC

v_call: TRBV28
clone_size: .
d_call: .
j_call: TRBJ2-6
cdr3_aa: CASNFRGSGANVLTF
cdr3_nt: TGTGCCAGCAATTTCCGGGGTTCTGGGGCCAACGTCCTGACTTTC

v_call: TRBV10-3
clone_size: .
d_call: .
j_call: TRBJ2-1
cdr3_aa: CAISESTGRGQGEQFF
cdr3_nt: TGTGCCATCAGTGAGTCGACCGGGAGGGGACAGGGTGAGCAGTTCTTC

v_call: TRBV30
clone_size: .
d_call: .
j_call: TRBJ2-6
cdr3_aa: CAWSVESSGAGANVLTF
cdr3_nt: TGTGCCTGGAGTGTAGAGAGTTCGGGGGCTGGGGCCAACGTCCTGACTTTC

v_call: TRBV5-6
clone_size: .
d_call: TRBD1
j_call: TRBJ1-5
cdr3_aa: CASSLRGDQPQHF
cdr3_nt: TGTGCCAGCAGCCTCAGGGGGGATCAGCCCCAGCATTTT

v_call: TRBV27
clone_size: .
d_call: TRBD2
j_call: TRBJ2-3
cdr3_aa: CASSLMAGVTDTQYF
cdr3_nt: TGTGCCAGCAGTTTAATGGCGGGAGTCACAGATACGCAGTATTTT

v_call: TRBV7-2
clone_size: .
d_call: TRBD2
j_call: TRBJ2-5
cdr3_aa: CASSIGLAGVETQYF
cdr3_nt: TGTGCCAGCAGCATCGGACTAGCGGGAGTAGAGACCCAGTACTTC

v_call: TRBV7-9
clone_size: .
d_call: TRBD2
j_call: TRBJ2-7
cdr3_aa: CASSRTSGYEQYF
cdr3_nt: TGTGCCAGCAGTCGGACTAGCGGCTACGAGCAGTACTTC

v_call: TRBV9
clone_size: once
d_call: .
j_call: TRBJ2-2
cdr3_aa: CASAPGRLNTGELFF
cdr3_nt: TGTGCCAGCGCCCCGGGGAGGCTAAACACCGGGGAGCTGTTTTTT

v_call: TRBV3-1/TRBV3-2
clone_size: medium-sized
d_call: .
j_call: TRBJ2-6
cdr3_aa: CATTPGGVSGANVLTF
cdr3_nt: TGTGCCACCACACCGGGGGGCGTCTCTGGGGCCAACGTCCTGACTTTC

v_call: TRBV19
clone_size: .
d_call: TRBD2
j_call: TRBJ2-5
cdr3_aa: CASSIREGTPQETQYF
cdr3_nt: TGTGCCAGTAGTATACGGGAGGGGACTCCTCAAGAGACCCAGTACTTC

v_call: TRBV7-9
clone_size: .
d_call: .
j_call: TRBJ1-4
cdr3_aa: CASSRPGGQFNEKLFF
cdr3_nt: TGTGCCAGCAGCCGCCCCGGAGGCCAGTTTAATGAAAAACTGTTTTTT

v_call: TRBV28
clone_size: .
d_call: TRBD2
j_call: TRBJ2-5
cdr3_aa: CASRSSGRGETQYF
cdr3_nt: TGTGCCAGCAGGAGTAGCGGGAGGGGAGAGACCCAGTACTTC

v_call: TRBV27
clone_size: .
d_call: TRBD1
j_call: TRBJ1-5
cdr3_aa: CASSLRAGGGNQPQHF
cdr3_nt: TGTGCCAGCAGTTTAAGGGCAGGGGGTGGCAATCAGCCCCAGCATTTT

v_call: TRBV2
clone_size: once
d_call: TRBD2
j_call: TRBJ2-5
cdr3_aa: CASRDRGGARGQTQYF
cdr3_nt: TGTGCCAGCAGAGACCGCGGGGGGGCGAGGGGGCAGACCCAGTACTTC

v_call: TRBV6-2/TRBV6-3
clone_size: .
d_call: .
j_call: TRBJ1-1
cdr3_aa: CASSRGQITEAFF
cdr3_nt: TGTGCCAGCAGTAGAGGACAGATCACTGAAGCTTTCTTT